This T cell receptor beta chain comes out of a study of CD8+ T cells in alopecia areata. The V and J ends lost 0 bases and 9 bases respectively, with 13 bases between them. The CDR3 runs 14 residues. The V gene's germline CDR1 is SGDLS and CDR2 YYNGEE. Both peripheral blood and punch biopsies of lesional scalp skin were obtained from patients who had alopecia areata. Overall study findings and caveats: Clonality exceeded that of normal scalp in lesional scalp, most notably in alopecia totalis/universalis.

Isolated RNA was reverse transcribed into cDNA used as the sequencing template. Method: immunoSEQ multiplex PCR; TCRdb's copy keeps in-frame clones and lacks some. Here the sample spans about 69,000 clones, approximately 60% being singletons. For this clone: Its cognate antigen is unknown.

The chain has TRBV9 and TRBJ2-1; maybe TRBD2 (6 bases). Sequences were derived from CD8+ T cells sorted from blood, sampled at week 0. The receptor was derived from a human donor with alopecia areata. CDR3 bases: TGTGCCAGCAGCGTAGGTAGCGGCCACGGTGAGCAGTTCTTC. This encodes CASSVGSGHGEQFF. The entire variable domain, with the rest obtained from reference TRBV9 and TRBJ2-1, is as follows: DSGVTQTPKHLITATGQRVTLRCSPRSGDLSVYWYQQSLDQGLQFLIQYYNGEERAKGNILERFSAQQFPDLHSELNLSSLELGDSALYFCASSVGSGHGEQFFGPGTRLTVL.